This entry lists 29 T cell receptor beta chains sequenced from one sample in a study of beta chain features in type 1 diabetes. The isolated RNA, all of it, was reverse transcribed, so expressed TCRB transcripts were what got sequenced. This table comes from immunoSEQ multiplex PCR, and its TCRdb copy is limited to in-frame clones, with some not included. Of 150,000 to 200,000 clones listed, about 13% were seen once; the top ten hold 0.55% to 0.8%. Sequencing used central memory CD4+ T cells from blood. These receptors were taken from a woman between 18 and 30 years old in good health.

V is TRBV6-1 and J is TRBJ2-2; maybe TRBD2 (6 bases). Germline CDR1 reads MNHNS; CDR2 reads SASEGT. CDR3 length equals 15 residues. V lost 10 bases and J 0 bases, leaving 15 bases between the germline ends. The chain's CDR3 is CATSLGGANTGELFF. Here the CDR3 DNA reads TGTGCCACCTCTCTGGGCGGGGCGAACACCGGGGAGCTGTTTTTT.

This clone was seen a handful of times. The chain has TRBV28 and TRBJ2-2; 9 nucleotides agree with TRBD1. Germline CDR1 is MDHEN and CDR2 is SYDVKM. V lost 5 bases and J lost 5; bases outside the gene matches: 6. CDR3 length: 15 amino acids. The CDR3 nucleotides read TGTGCCAGCAGTCTTACGACAGGGGGAACCGGGGAGCTGTTTTTT. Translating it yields CASSLTTGGTGELFF. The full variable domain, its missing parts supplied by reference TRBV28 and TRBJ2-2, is DVKVTQSSRYLVKRTGEKVFLECVQDMDHENMFWYRQDPGLGLRLIYFSYDVKMKEKGDIPEGYSVSREKKERFSLILESASTNQTSMYLCASSLTTGGTGELFFGEGSRLTVL.

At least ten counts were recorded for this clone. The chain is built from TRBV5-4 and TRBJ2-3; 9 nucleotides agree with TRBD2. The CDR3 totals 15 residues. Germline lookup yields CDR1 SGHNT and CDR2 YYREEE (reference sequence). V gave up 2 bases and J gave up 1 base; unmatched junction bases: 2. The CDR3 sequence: CASSFIAGGTDTQYF. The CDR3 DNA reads TGTGCCAGCAGCTTCATAGCGGGAGGCACAGATACGCAGTATTTT. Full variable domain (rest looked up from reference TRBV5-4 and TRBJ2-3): ETGVTQSPTHLIKTRGQQVTLRCSSQSGHNTVSWYQQALGQGPQFIFQYYREEENGRGNFPPRFSGLQFPNYSSELNVNALELDDSALYLCASSFIAGGTDTQYFGPGTRLTVL.

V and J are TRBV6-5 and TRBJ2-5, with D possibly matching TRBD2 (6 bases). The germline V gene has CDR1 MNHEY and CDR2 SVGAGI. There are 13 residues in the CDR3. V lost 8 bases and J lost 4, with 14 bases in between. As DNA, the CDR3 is TGTGCCAGCGGGTCGGGAGCGGGAGAGACCCAGTACTTC. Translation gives CASGSGAGETQYF.

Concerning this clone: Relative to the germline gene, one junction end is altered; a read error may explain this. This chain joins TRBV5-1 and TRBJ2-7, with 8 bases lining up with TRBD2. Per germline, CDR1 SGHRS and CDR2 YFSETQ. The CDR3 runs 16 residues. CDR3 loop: CASSSTVAGRSNEQYF. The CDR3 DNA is TGCGCCAGCAGCTCTACCGTAGCGGGACGCTCCAACGAGCAGTACTTC.

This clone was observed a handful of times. The CDR3 sequence: CSVFGGLLYNEQFF. In nucleotides, the CDR3 is TGCAGCGTATTTGGTGGACTACTCTACAATGAGCAGTTCTTC. This chain uses TRBV29-1 with TRBJ2-1; possibly TRBD2 for D (6 bases). CDR1 SQVTM and CDR2 ANQGSEA come from the germline V gene. Trimming pared 6 bases from V and 3 bases from J, leaving 15 bases between. The CDR3 loop spans 14 amino acids.

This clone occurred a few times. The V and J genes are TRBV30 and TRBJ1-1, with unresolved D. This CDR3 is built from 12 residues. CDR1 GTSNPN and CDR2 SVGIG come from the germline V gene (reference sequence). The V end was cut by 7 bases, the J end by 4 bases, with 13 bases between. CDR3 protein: CASRAPITEAFF. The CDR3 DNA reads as TGTGCCTCGAGGGCCCCGATCACTGAAGCTTTCTTT.

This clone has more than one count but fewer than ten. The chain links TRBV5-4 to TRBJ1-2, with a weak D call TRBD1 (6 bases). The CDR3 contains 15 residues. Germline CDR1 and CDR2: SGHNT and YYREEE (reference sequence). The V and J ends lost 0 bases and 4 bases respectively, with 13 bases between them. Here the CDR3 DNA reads TGTGCCAGCAGCTTGGGGACAGTTGAGACCTATGGCTACACCTTC. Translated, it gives CASSLGTVETYGYTF. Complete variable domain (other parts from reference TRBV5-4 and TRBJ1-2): ETGVTQSPTHLIKTRGQQVTLRCSSQSGHNTVSWYQQALGQGPQFIFQYYREEENGRGNFPPRFSGLQFPNYSSELNVNALELDDSALYLCASSLGTVETYGYTFGSGTRLTVV.

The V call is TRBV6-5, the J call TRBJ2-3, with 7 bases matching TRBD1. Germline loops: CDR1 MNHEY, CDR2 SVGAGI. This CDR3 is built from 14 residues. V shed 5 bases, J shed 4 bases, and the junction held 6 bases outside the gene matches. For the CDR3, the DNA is TGTGCCAGCAGTGCGACAGGGCGGGCAGATACGCAGTATTTT. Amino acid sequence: CASSATGRADTQYF.

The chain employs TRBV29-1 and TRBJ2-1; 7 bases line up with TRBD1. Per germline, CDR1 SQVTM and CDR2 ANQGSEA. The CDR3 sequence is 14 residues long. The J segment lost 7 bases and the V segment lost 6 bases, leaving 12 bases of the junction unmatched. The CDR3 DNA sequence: TGCAGCGTATCAGGACAGGTCGCCAGTAATGAGCAGTTCTTC. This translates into CSVSGQVASNEQFF.

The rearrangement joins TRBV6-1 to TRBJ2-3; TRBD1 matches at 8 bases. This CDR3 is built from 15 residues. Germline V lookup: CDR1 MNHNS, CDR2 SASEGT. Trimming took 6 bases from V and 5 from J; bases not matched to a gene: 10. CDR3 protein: CASRDGQGRGDTQYF. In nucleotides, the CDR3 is TGTGCCAGCAGGGATGGACAGGGAAGAGGAGATACGCAGTATTTT.

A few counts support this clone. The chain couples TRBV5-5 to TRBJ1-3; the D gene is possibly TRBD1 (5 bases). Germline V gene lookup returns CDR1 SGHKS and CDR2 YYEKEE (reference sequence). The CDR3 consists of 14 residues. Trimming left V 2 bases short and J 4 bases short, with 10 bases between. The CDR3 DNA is TGTGCCAGCAGCTTCACAGGTTTCGGAAACACCATATATTTT. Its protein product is CASSFTGFGNTIYF.

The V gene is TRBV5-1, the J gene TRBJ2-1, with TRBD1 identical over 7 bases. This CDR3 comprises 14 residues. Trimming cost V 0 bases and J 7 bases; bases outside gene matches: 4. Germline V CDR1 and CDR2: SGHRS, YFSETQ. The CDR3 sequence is CASSLVQGKNEQFF. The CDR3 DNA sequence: TGCGCCAGCAGCTTGGTACAGGGGAAAAATGAGCAGTTCTTC.

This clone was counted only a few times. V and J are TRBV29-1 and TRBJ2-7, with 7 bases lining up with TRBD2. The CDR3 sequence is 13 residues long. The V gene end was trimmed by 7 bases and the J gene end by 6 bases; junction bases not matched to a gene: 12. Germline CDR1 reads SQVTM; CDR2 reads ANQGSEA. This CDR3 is CSAKWAGEGEQYF. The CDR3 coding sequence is TGCAGCGCCAAGTGGGCGGGAGAGGGCGAGCAGTACTTC.

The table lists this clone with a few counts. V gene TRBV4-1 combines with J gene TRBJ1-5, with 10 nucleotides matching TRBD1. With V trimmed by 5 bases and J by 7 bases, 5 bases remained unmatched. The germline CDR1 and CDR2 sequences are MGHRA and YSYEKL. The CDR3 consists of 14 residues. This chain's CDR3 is CASSWDRGNQPQHF. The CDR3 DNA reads TGCGCCAGCAGCTGGGACAGGGGAAACCAGCCCCAGCATTTT.

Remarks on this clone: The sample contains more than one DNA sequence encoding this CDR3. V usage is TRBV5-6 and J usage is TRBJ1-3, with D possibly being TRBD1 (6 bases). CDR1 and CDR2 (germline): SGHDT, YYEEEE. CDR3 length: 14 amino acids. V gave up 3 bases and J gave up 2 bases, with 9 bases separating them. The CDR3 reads CASSWGQAGNTIYF. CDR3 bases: TGTGCCAGCAGCTGGGGGCAGGCTGGAAACACCATATATTTT.

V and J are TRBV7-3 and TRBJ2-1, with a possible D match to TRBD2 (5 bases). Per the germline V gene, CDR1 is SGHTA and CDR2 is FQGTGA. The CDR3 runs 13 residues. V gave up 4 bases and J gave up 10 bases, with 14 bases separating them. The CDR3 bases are TGTGCCAGCAGCTCCCGACGCAGCGGCGAGCAGTTCTTC. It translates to CASSSRRSGEQFF.

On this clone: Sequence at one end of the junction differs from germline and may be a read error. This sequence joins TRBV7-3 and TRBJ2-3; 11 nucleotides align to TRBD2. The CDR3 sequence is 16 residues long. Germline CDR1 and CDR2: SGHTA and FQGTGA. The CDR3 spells CASSPLAGGSTDTQYF. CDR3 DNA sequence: TGTGCTAGCAGCCCGTTAGCGGGAGGGAGCACAGATACGCAGTATTTT.

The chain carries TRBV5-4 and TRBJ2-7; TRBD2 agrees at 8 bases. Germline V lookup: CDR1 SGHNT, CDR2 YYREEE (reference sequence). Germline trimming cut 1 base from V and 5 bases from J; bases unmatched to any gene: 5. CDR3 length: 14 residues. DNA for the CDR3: TGTGCCAGCAGCTTGAAGCGGGAGTGGAACGAGCAGTACTTC. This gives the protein CASSLKREWNEQYF.

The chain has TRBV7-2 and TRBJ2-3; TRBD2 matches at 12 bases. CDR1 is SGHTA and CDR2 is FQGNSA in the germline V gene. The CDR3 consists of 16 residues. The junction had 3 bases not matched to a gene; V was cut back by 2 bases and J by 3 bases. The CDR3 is CASSLILAGGTDTQYF. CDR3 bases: TGTGCCAGCAGCTTAATACTAGCGGGAGGAACAGATACGCAGTATTTT.

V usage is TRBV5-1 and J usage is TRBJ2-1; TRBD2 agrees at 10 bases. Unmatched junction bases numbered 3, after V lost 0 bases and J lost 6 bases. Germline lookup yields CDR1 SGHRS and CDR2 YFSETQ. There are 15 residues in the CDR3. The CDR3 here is CASSLASGGLNEQFF. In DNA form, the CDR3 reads TGCGCCAGCAGCTTGGCTAGCGGGGGCCTCAATGAGCAGTTCTTC.

The CDR3 region is CACLRGVTGIEAFF. The CDR3 DNA follows: TGTGCCTGCCTGCGAGGGGTAACAGGGATCGAAGCTTTCTTT. The chain combines TRBV30 with TRBJ1-1, with TRBD1 as a possible D gene (6 bases). The CDR3 sequence is 14 residues long. The germline V and J ends were trimmed by 6 bases and 8 bases, with 22 bases remaining between them. Germline values: CDR1 GTSNPN, CDR2 SVGIG (reference sequence).

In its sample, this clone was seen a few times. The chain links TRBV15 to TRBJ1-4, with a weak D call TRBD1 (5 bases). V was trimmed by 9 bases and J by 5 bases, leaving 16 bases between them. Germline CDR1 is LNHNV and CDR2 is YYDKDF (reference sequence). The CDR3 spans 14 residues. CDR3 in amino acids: CATSYRGANEKLFF. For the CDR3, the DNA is TGTGCCACGAGCTATCGTGGGGCAAATGAAAAACTGTTTTTT.

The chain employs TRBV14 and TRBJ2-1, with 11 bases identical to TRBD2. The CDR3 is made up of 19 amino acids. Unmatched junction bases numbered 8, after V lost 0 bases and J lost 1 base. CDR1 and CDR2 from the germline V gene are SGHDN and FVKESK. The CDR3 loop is CASSQERTSGFRSYNEQFF. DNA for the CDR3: TGTGCCAGCAGCCAAGAGAGGACTAGCGGGTTTCGTTCCTACAATGAGCAGTTCTTC.

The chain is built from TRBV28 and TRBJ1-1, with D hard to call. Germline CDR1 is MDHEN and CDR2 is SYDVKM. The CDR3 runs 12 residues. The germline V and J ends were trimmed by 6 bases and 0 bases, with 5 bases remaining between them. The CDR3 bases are TGTGCCAGCAGGGCCCTGAACACTGAAGCTTTCTTT. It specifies CASRALNTEAFF.

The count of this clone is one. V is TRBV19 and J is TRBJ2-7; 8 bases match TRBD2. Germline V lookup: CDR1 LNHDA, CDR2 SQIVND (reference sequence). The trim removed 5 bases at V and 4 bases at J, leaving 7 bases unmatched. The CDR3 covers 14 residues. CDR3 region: CASSPGTSEYEQYF. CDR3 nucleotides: TGTGCCAGTAGTCCCGGGACTAGTGAGTACGAGCAGTACTTC.

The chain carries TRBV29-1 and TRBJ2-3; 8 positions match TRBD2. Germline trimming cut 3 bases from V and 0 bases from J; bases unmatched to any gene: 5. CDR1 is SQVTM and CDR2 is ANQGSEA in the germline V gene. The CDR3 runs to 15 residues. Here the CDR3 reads CSVERSSGSTDTQYF. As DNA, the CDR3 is TGCAGCGTTGAGAGGTCTAGCGGGAGCACAGATACGCAGTATTTT.

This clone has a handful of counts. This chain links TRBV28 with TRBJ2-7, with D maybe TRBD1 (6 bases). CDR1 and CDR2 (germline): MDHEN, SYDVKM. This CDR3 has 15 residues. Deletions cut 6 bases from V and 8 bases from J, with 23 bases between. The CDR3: CASSTRGQGPGKQYF. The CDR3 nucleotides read TGTGCCAGCAGCACAAGGGGTCAGGGGCCAGGCAAGCAGTACTTC.

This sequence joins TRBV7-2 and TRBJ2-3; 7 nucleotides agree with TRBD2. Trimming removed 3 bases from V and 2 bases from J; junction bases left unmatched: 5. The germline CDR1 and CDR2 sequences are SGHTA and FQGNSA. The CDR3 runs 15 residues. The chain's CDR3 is CASSFRLAATDTQYF. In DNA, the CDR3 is TGTGCCAGCAGCTTTCGGCTAGCGGCCACAGATACGCAGTATTTT.